The next 31 T cell receptor beta chains were all read from a single sample in a study of cytomegalovirus exposure and HLA in healthy donors. A multiplex PCR was run with 60 Vbeta primers and 13 Jbeta primers. Libraries were prepared by immunoSEQ multiplex PCR; TCRdb keeps only in-frame clonotypes and omits some of them. Among 150,000 or so clones listed, about three quarters were seen once. The sequenced sample consisted of PBMCs. Receptors were obtained from a girl aged 10-17 years in good health and CMV-seronegative.

In its sample, this clone was seen a few times. The chain joins TRBV6-1 to TRBJ2-3, with D unresolved. CDR1 and CDR2 from the germline V gene are MNHNS and SASEGT. V was cut by 8 bases and J by 6 bases, with 15 bases left in between. This CDR3 contains 13 residues. CDR3 coding DNA: TGTGCCAGCCTAGACTTGTCCCTGGATACGCAGTATTTT. This codes for CASLDLSLDTQYF.

This clone was seen more than once but under ten times. The rearrangement uses TRBV5-1 and TRBJ1-3, with D hard to call. Trimming took 0 bases from V and 0 from J, leaving 7 bases between them. This CDR3 comprises 15 residues. From germline, CDR1 is SGHRS and CDR2 YFSETQ. The CDR3 DNA reads TGCGCCAGCAGCTTGGGTGCAGACTCTGGAAACACCATATATTTT. It codes for CASSLGADSGNTIYF.

The rearrangement joins TRBV19 to TRBJ1-3, with TRBD1 identical over 7 bases. This CDR3 has 15 amino acids. V dropped 2 bases and J dropped 0; count of bases not matched to a gene: 1. CDR1 is LNHDA, CDR2 SQIVND, per germline (reference sequence). The CDR3 DNA reads TGTGCCAGTAGTATACAGGGGGACTCTGGAAACACCATATATTTT. This gives the protein CASSIQGDSGNTIYF.

The chain couples TRBV5-1 to TRBJ1-1; 9 bases agree with TRBD1. CDR1 and CDR2 (germline): SGHRS, YFSETQ. V shed 1 base and J 2 bases; nucleotides not matched to a gene: 3. This CDR3 is built from 15 residues. This CDR3 reads CASSLKGQGNTEAFF. DNA of the CDR3: TGCGCCAGCAGCTTGAAGGGACAGGGTAACACTGAAGCTTTCTTT.

The chain employs TRBV27 and TRBJ2-1, with 9 nucleotides matching TRBD1. Per the germline V gene, CDR1 is MNHEY and CDR2 is SMNVEV (reference sequence). The CDR3 is made up of 16 amino acids. Trimming removed 1 base from V and 8 bases from J; junction bases left unmatched: 9. CDR3 protein: CASSLLPGQGIHEQFF. As DNA, the CDR3 is TGTGCCAGCAGTTTATTACCGGGACAGGGTATCCATGAGCAGTTCTTC.

This clone was seen only a few times. V and J are TRBV30 and TRBJ2-3; tentatively, D is TRBD2 (6 bases). Germline loops: CDR1 GTSNPN, CDR2 SVGIG (reference sequence). The CDR3 runs to 15 residues. V dropped 0 bases and J dropped 0 bases, with 10 bases sitting between them. DNA for the CDR3: TGTGCCTGGAGTGTCGGGGGTTCTAGCACAGATACGCAGTATTTT. Its protein product is CAWSVGGSSTDTQYF.

This clone was seen a handful of times. The chain couples TRBV6-1 to TRBJ1-5; 7 nucleotides match TRBD1. Germline CDR1 and CDR2: MNHNS and SASEGT. V gave up 1 base and J gave up 6 bases; unmatched junction bases: 6. The CDR3 sequence is 15 residues long. The CDR3 reads CASSEGRGFGQPQHF. In DNA, the CDR3 is TGTGCCAGCAGTGAAGGCAGGGGGTTCGGTCAGCCCCAGCATTTT.

The rearrangement joins TRBV30 to TRBJ2-7, with 7 nucleotides matching TRBD1. The closer fit of TRBJ2-5 to the DNA end suggests the J call may be wrong. Germline V gives CDR1 GTSNPN, CDR2 SVGIG (reference sequence). CDR3 length: 15 residues. Here the CDR3 reads CAWSTGASVQETQYF. For the CDR3, the DNA is TGTGCCTGGAGTACAGGGGCTTCCGTACAAGAGACCCAGTACTTC.

A note on this clone: No conserved phenylalanine or tryptophan ends this CDR3, so it is likely a read error. The V call is TRBV7-9, the J call TRBJ1-4; no clear D gene. Per germline, CDR1 SEHNR and CDR2 FQNEAQ (reference sequence). V was shortened by 6 bases and J by 0 bases, with 11 bases between the two germline ends. The CDR3 loop spans 15 amino acids. The CDR3 reads CASRPVTATNEKLFV. CDR3 DNA: TGTGCCAGCAGGCCCGTTACCGCAACTAATGAAAAACTGTTTGTT.

The chain employs TRBV6-5 and TRBJ2-7; TRBD2 matches 9 bases. V trimming: 4 bases; J trimming: 2 bases; junction bases outside the gene matches: 6. In germline, CDR1 is MNHEY, CDR2 SVGAGI. The CDR3 runs to 15 residues. The CDR3 nucleotides are TGTGCCAGCAGTTCCGGCGGGGGGGGTCCCTACGAGCAGTACTTC. Encoded protein: CASSSGGGGPYEQYF.

The chain employs TRBV7-9 and TRBJ1-4; 7 nucleotides match TRBD1. The CDR3 is made up of 16 amino acids. The V and J ends lost 1 base and 7 bases, in that order; junction bases with no gene match: 9. Germline-derived CDR1 and CDR2 are SEHNR and FQNEAQ (reference sequence). The CDR3: CASSLGGGGIFEKLFF. The CDR3 nucleotides are TGTGCCAGCAGCTTAGGCGGAGGGGGCATATTTGAAAAACTGTTTTTT.

This clone has just a few counts. The gene calls are TRBV29-1 and TRBJ1-1, with no clear D. In germline, CDR1 is SQVTM, CDR2 ANQGSEA. The V gene lost 2 bases and the J gene lost 4 bases, with 14 bases spanning the gap. The CDR3 is 14 amino acids. The CDR3 sequence is CSVEPPLSTTEAFF. DNA of the CDR3: TGCAGCGTTGAACCTCCCCTATCAACCACTGAAGCTTTCTTT.

This clone has just a few counts. The chain joins TRBV5-6 to TRBJ1-1; TRBD1 matches 12 bases. From germline, CDR1 is SGHDT and CDR2 YYEEEE. The V and J ends lost 4 bases and 5 bases, in that order; junction bases with no gene match: 9. The CDR3 is 16 amino acids. Here the CDR3 DNA reads TGTGCCAGCAGCCCGGGACAGGGGGCCCGTGGTACTGAAGCTTTCTTT. Translating it yields CASSPGQGARGTEAFF.

CDR3 loop: CAWSVGQDYGYTF. The DNA of the CDR3 is TGTGCCTGGAGTGTAGGTCAGGACTATGGCTACACCTTC. The gene calls are TRBV30 and TRBJ1-2; D remains ambiguous. Germline CDR1 GTSNPN, CDR2 SVGIG (reference sequence). This CDR3 has 13 residues. V gave up 0 bases and J gave up 3 bases, with 8 bases separating them.

This clone was detected only a few times. This chain uses TRBV6-5 with TRBJ1-2, with 7 nucleotides matching TRBD1. V lost 5 bases and J lost 2; bases outside the gene matches: 2. There are 13 residues in the CDR3. Per germline, CDR1 MNHEY and CDR2 SVGAGI. CDR3 DNA: TGTGCCAGCAGTAAGACAGGGAACTATGGCTACACCTTC. Translated, it gives CASSKTGNYGYTF.

This sequence joins TRBV18 and TRBJ2-5; D gene ambiguous. V shed 0 bases and J shed 2 bases, with 7 bases lying between them. This CDR3 comprises 14 residues. Germline CDR1 is KGHSH and CDR2 is LQKENI. This CDR3 reads CASSPPRMQETQYF. The CDR3 nucleotides read TGTGCCAGCTCACCACCGAGGATGCAAGAGACCCAGTACTTC.

CDR3 nucleotides: TGTGCCAGCAGCTTAGGAAGGGGCGAGCAGTACTTC. Its protein is CASSLGRGEQYF. This sequence joins TRBV13 and TRBJ2-7; weak D call: TRBD1 (5 bases). The CDR3 loop spans 12 amino acids. V shed 0 bases and J shed 6 bases, with 6 bases lying between them. The V gene's germline CDR1 is PRHDT and CDR2 FYEKMQ (reference sequence).

The chain links TRBV27 to TRBJ1-1; D gene ambiguous. The V gene lost 5 bases and the J gene lost 4 bases, with 20 bases spanning the gap. The germline CDR1 and CDR2 sequences are MNHEY and SMNVEV (reference sequence). This CDR3 contains 16 residues. The CDR3 is CASSPHIAGGLTEAFF. CDR3 coding DNA: TGTGCCAGCAGTCCACACATTGCGGGAGGGCTCACTGAAGCTTTCTTT.

In its sample, this clone was seen a few times. The V call is TRBV28, the J call TRBJ1-6, with 10 bases that match TRBD1. Germline lookup yields CDR1 MDHEN and CDR2 SYDVKM. V lost 5 bases and J lost 7; bases outside the gene matches: 8. This CDR3 is 16 amino acids long. In nucleotides, the CDR3 is TGTGCCAGCAGTACTTTGGGGACAGGGGACAATTCACCCCTCCACTTT. Amino acids: CASSTLGTGDNSPLHF.

The chain uses TRBV5-6 and TRBJ1-2; 9 bases fit TRBD1. The CDR3 is 16 residues long. V lost 6 bases and J lost 8; bases outside the gene matches: 17. The germline V gene has CDR1 SGHDT and CDR2 YYEEEE. This CDR3 reads CASNFPGQGPPDGYTF. As DNA, the CDR3 is TGTGCCAGCAATTTCCCGGGACAGGGCCCCCCTGACGGCTACACCTTC.

The gene calls are TRBV2 and TRBJ1-1; D is unresolved. CDR3 length equals 14 residues. Per germline, CDR1 SNHLY and CDR2 FYNNEI. Trimming left V 1 base short and J 1 base short, with 7 bases between. The CDR3 DNA sequence: TGTGCCAGCAGTGAAGGCAGTTGGAACACTGAAGCTTTCTTT. Protein: CASSEGSWNTEAFF.

This rearrangement joins TRBV30 to TRBJ2-7, with D unclear. Germline V gene lookup returns CDR1 GTSNPN and CDR2 SVGIG (reference sequence). This CDR3 has 16 residues. V gave up 0 bases and J gave up 0 bases, with 15 bases separating them. CDR3 coding DNA: TGTGCCTGGAGTGTTGGAGATTCACTGATCTCCTACGAGCAGTACTTC. Translation gives CAWSVGDSLISYEQYF.

CDR3 protein: CAWSDGYNEQFF. The CDR3 region has the DNA TGTGCCTGGAGTGACGGGTACAATGAGCAGTTCTTC. The rearrangement joins TRBV30 to TRBJ2-1; no reliable D call. Germline lookup yields CDR1 GTSNPN and CDR2 SVGIG (reference sequence). Between the trimmed V and J ends, which lost 1 base and 4 bases, there was a span of 5 bases. The CDR3 totals 12 residues. The variable domain in full, with the rest retrieved from reference TRBV30 and TRBJ2-1, is SQTIHQWPATLVQPVGSPLSLECTVEGTSNPNLYWYRQAAGRGLQLLFYSVGIGQISSEVPQNLSASRPQDRQFILSSKKLLLSDSGFYLCAWSDGYNEQFFGPGTRLTVL.

The chain employs TRBV25-1 and TRBJ1-2; TRBD1 matches 9 bases. This CDR3 region has 15 residues. With V trimmed by 3 bases and J by 2 bases, 4 bases remained unmatched. Germline V lookup: CDR1 MGHDK, CDR2 SYGVNS. The CDR3 region has the DNA TGTGCCAGCAGTGATTTCGGGACAGGGAACTATGGCTACACCTTC. Protein sequence: CASSDFGTGNYGYTF.

This chain uses TRBV30 with TRBJ2-1, with 8 bases aligning to TRBD1. This CDR3 has 15 amino acids. The germline V gene has CDR1 GTSNPN and CDR2 SVGIG (reference sequence). V lost 1 base, J lost 4 bases, and 6 bases stayed unmatched. CDR3 sequence: CAWSASGTGYNEQFF. The CDR3 bases are TGTGCCTGGAGTGCCTCCGGGACAGGATACAATGAGCAGTTCTTC. Drawing the rest from reference TRBV30 and TRBJ2-1, the complete variable domain is SQTIHQWPATLVQPVGSPLSLECTVEGTSNPNLYWYRQAAGRGLQLLFYSVGIGQISSEVPQNLSASRPQDRQFILSSKKLLLSDSGFYLCAWSASGTGYNEQFFGPGTRLTVL.

This clone was seen only a few times. The chain employs TRBV19 and TRBJ1-1, with 9 bases lining up with TRBD1. The CDR3 has 14 amino acids. Germline-derived CDR1 and CDR2 are LNHDA and SQIVND (reference sequence). Trimming took 7 bases from V and 6 from J; bases not matched to a gene: 9. CDR3 bases: TGTGCCAGTACCCTGGGACAGGGCGGCTCTGAAGCTTTCTTT. This encodes CASTLGQGGSEAFF.

The chain combines TRBV5-4 with TRBJ2-7; TRBD2 matches at 8 bases. The CDR3 covers 14 residues. The germline CDR1 and CDR2 sequences are SGHNT and YYREEE (reference sequence). V gave up 2 bases and J gave up 0 bases; unmatched junction bases: 1. CDR3 residues: CASSLAGDSYEQYF. Here the CDR3 DNA reads TGTGCCAGCAGCTTAGCGGGGGACTCCTACGAGCAGTACTTC.

This sequence joins TRBV5-1 and TRBJ2-7; 9 bases map to TRBD1. The CDR3 length is 14 residues. Per germline, CDR1 SGHRS and CDR2 YFSETQ. Trimming took 3 bases from V and 4 from J; bases not matched to a gene: 5. In DNA form, the CDR3 reads TGCGCCAGCAGCTCGGGGACAGGGCAGTACGAGCAGTACTTC. Translating it yields CASSSGTGQYEQYF.

V and J are TRBV28 and TRBJ2-7; weak D call: TRBD2 (6 bases). CDR1 is MDHEN and CDR2 is SYDVKM in the germline V gene. The CDR3 totals 11 residues. The V end lost 7 bases, the J end lost 10 bases, and 14 bases lay between the germline ends. CDR3 in amino acids: CASTKEGYQYF. The DNA for the CDR3 is TGTGCCAGCACCAAGGAGGGGTATCAGTACTTC.

About this clone: One end of the junction does not line up with germline, which may come from a read error. The V and J genes are TRBV7-3 and TRBJ2-2; 12 bases are a match to TRBD2. Germline V gene sequence: CDR1 SGHTA, CDR2 FQGTGA. There are 16 residues in the CDR3. CDR3 region: CAGSPQTSGGSGELFF. The CDR3 nucleotides read TGTGCCGGCAGCCCCCAGACTAGCGGGGGCTCCGGGGAGCTGTTTTTT.

The chain combines TRBV5-1 with TRBJ1-5; D ambiguous. The ends were cut back, 2 bases at V and 6 bases at J, with 12 bases in the middle. Germline values: CDR1 SGHRS, CDR2 YFSETQ. The CDR3 covers 14 residues. The chain's CDR3 is CASSFGENSQPQHF. CDR3 bases: TGCGCCAGCAGCTTCGGAGAGAACTCTCAGCCCCAGCATTTT.